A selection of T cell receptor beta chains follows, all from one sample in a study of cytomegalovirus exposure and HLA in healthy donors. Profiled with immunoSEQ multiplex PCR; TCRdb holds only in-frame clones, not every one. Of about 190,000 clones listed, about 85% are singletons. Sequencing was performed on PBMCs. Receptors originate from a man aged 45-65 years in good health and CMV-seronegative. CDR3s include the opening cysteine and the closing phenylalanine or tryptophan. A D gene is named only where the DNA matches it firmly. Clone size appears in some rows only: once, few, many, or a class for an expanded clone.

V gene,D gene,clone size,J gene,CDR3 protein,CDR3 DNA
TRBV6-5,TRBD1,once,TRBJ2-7,CASSYSGTATYEQYF,TGTGCCAGCAGTTACTCCGGGACAGCCACCTACGAGCAGTACTTC
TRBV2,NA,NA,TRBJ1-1,CASLTDMNTEAFF,TGTGCCAGCCTGACAGACATGAACACTGAAGCTTTCTTT
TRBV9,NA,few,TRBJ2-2,CASTHSGGITGELFF,TGTGCCAGCACCCATTCTGGGGGCATCACCGGGGAGCTGTTTTTT
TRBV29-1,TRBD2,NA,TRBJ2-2,CSVGGGGELFF,TGCAGCGTCGGGGGGGGCGGGGAGCTGTTTTTT
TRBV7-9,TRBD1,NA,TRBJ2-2,CASSSRTGGFGSGGELFF,TGTGCCAGCAGCTCCAGGACAGGGGGCTTCGGGAGTGGCGGGGAGCTGTTTTTT
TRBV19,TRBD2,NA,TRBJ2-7,CASSPILAGVDEQYF,TGTGCCAGTAGTCCAATACTAGCGGGGGTTGACGAGCAGTACTTC
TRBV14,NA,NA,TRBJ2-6,CASGGSSNSGANVLTF,TGTGCCAGCGGAGGGTCTTCCAACTCTGGGGCCAACGTCCTGACTTTC
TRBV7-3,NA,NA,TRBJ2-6,CASSYGSGGANVLTF,TGTGCCAGCAGCTACGGATCCGGGGGGGCCAACGTCCTGACTTTC
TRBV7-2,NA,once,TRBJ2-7,CASSLRAGAGQSSYEQYF,TGTGCCAGCAGCTTAAGGGCGGGGGCAGGGCAGTCCTCCTACGAGCAGTACTTC
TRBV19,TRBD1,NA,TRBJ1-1,CASSVSDRGREAFF,TGTGCCAGTAGTGTCTCCGACAGGGGTCGTGAAGCTTTCTTT
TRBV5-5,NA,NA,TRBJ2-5,CASSRVYQETQYF,TGTGCCAGCAGCCGGGTGTACCAAGAGACCCAGTACTTC
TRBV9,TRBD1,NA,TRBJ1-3,CASSPEQGAFGNTIYF,TGTGCCAGCAGCCCCGAACAGGGGGCATTTGGAAACACCATATATTTT
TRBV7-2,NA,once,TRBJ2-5,CASSLYYWQETQYF,TGTGCCAGCAGCTTATATTACTGGCAAGAGACCCAGTACTTC
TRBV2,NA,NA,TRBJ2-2,CASSEQGLGGELFF,TGTGCCAGCAGTGAGCAGGGGTTAGGTGGGGAGCTGTTTTTT
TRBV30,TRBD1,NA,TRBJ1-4,CAWYRGMDEKLFF,TGTGCCTGGTACAGGGGAATGGACGAAAAACTGTTTTTT
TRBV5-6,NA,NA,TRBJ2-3,CASSWGTSTDTQYF,TGTGCCAGCAGCTGGGGGACAAGCACAGATACGCAGTATTTT
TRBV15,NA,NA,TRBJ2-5,CATSPQNGGWETQYF,TGTGCCACCAGTCCCCAAAATGGGGGGTGGGAGACCCAGTACTTC